This is a list of T cell receptor beta chains from one sample in a study of cytomegalovirus exposure and HLA in healthy donors. Data came from immunoSEQ multiplex PCR; TCRdb stores just in-frame clones and leaves some out. The data contain some 69,000 clones, 79% of them singletons. Material for sequencing was PBMCs. These receptors all come from a woman aged 30 to 39 in good health and CMV-seronegative. Both conserved end residues are trimmed from each CDR3. The D gene is left open where the match is weak.

v_call	d_call	j_call	cdr3_aa
TRBV28	TRBD1	TRBJ1-1	ASRRGTGAVGNTEAF
TRBV30	-	TRBJ2-2	ACRPGGGTGELF
TRBV7-3	-	TRBJ1-1	ASSLEANTEAF
TRBV7-9	TRBD2	TRBJ2-1	ASSPRVAGSVWEQF
TRBV29-1	TRBD1	TRBJ1-1	SVGGRQGAQGTEAF
TRBV11-3	TRBD2	TRBJ2-1	ASSFSASGVYNEQF
TRBV11-3	TRBD2	TRBJ2-5	ASSLGAGLETQY
TRBV19	-	TRBJ2-1	ASRTSSGEQF
TRBV6-5	-	TRBJ1-1	ASSATANTEAF
TRBV30	-	TRBJ2-1	AWSVRVVRTRGFRRF
TRBV28	TRBD1	TRBJ2-4	ASSYGLRDRNIQY
TRBV7-8	TRBD2	TRBJ2-7	ASSWGTSGGEQY
TRBV7-3	TRBD2	TRBJ2-1	ASSPGLAGVNEQF
TRBV29-1	TRBD1	TRBJ1-4	SALPNRGAGEKLF
TRBV28	-	TRBJ1-5	ASSPGTQAQPQH
TRBV7-6	TRBD1	TRBJ2-5	ASSLSGNRGEETQY
TRBV18	-	TRBJ1-2	ASSAGLNGYT
TRBV5-1	-	TRBJ1-1	ASSFGQKNTEAF
TRBV5-1	TRBD2	TRBJ2-5	ASSFGIAGGKETQY
TRBV4-3	-	TRBJ1-1	ASSQIGATEAF
TRBV9	-	TRBJ1-1	ASSGTVANTEAF
TRBV19	-	TRBJ1-4	ASSRTTGIDEKLF
TRBV19	-	TRBJ2-5	ASKRHEKETQY
TRBV27	-	TRBJ1-1	ASSWGGDTEAF
TRBV11-3	-	TRBJ2-5	ASSLVREETQY
TRBV27	-	TRBJ1-5	ASSLWGGNQPQH
TRBV18	-	TRBJ1-1	ASSPPGQGVGAF
TRBV7-2	TRBD1	TRBJ1-2	ASSFGTGLGYT
TRBV9	-	TRBJ1-4	ASSVAGGSEKLF
TRBV7-2	-	TRBJ1-1	ASSLQIMNTEAF
TRBV30	-	TRBJ1-4	AWSEQVNEKLF
TRBV4-3	-	TRBJ2-2	ASSQTGGYTGELF
TRBV4-3	TRBD1	TRBJ1-2	ASSQDQGQGLYGYT
TRBV4-3	-	TRBJ1-5	AITVLSNQPQH
TRBV9	TRBD2	TRBJ2-2	ASSVATSGATGELF
TRBV2	-	TRBJ1-5	ASTGRAVTSDQPQH
TRBV29-1	-	TRBJ2-1	SVEGLPNEQF
TRBV7-3	TRBD1	TRBJ2-2	ATQGDRSGELF
TRBV7-2	TRBD1	TRBJ1-4	ASSLMSGGGEKLF
TRBV5-8	-	TRBJ1-5	ASSFDFSNQPQH
TRBV9	TRBD2	TRBJ2-2	ASSVGGTSSPGELF
TRBV19	-	TRBJ1-2	ASSMEGSPISGYT
TRBV7-2	-	TRBJ1-2	ASSLVSNLGDGYT
TRBV6-5	-	TRBJ2-3	ASSRTTFTDTQY
TRBV7-2	TRBD1	TRBJ1-4	ASSLRSGTGGEKLF
TRBV29-1	-	TRBJ2-1	SVGAVYNEQF
TRBV6-1	TRBD1	TRBJ2-5	ASSDWTGLYQETQY
TRBV9	-	TRBJ1-1	ASSVQNTEAF
TRBV19	TRBD1	TRBJ1-4	ATRKRVSGGINEKLF
TRBV7-2	-	TRBJ2-4	ASSRDLVNIQY
TRBV19	-	TRBJ1-4	ASSHRGTNEKLF
TRBV5-5	TRBD2	TRBJ2-5	ASSLVIAGGTMLPQETQY
TRBV7-8	-	TRBJ1-1	ASSSGKGPDRPNTEAF
TRBV15	TRBD1	TRBJ1-1	ATSRVGTGLNTEAF
TRBV30	-	TRBJ2-1	AWSADWGDNEQF
TRBV30	-	TRBJ1-4	AWRWTATNEKLF
TRBV11-2	TRBD1	TRBJ2-5	ASSLFGRQGEETQY